A selection of T cell receptor beta chains follows, all from one sample in a study of cytomegalovirus exposure and HLA in healthy donors. Sequencing used immunoSEQ multiplex PCR; TCRdb keeps in-frame clones, though not all of them. The sample lists about 140,000 clones, roughly 80% seen once, with 13% to 15% in the top ten. The material sequenced was PBMCs. All receptors derive from a woman aged 40 to 50 in good health and CMV-seronegative. Both conserved end residues are part of each CDR3.

J,V,CDR3
TRBJ2-3,TRBV2,CAREIAGATDTQYF
TRBJ1-1,TRBV9,CASSVATAGVMNTEAFF
TRBJ2-1,TRBV6-4,CASSDSGRPYNEQFF
TRBJ1-1,TRBV2,CASSGTRQTPEAFF
TRBJ2-5,TRBV7-9,CASSVELGETQYF
TRBJ1-2,TRBV30,CAWEVPTREGGYTF
TRBJ2-7,TRBV25-1,CASSAQGGPYEQYF
TRBJ2-7,TRBV11-3,CASSKGALYEQYF
TRBJ2-7,TRBV13,CASSQTRDRDYEQYF
TRBJ2-5,TRBV4-1,CASSQIDLAGARETQYF
TRBJ1-1,TRBV28,CASGDRGRPEAFF
TRBJ2-1,TRBV7-3,CASSYTSGTEQFF
TRBJ2-5,TRBV14,CASSPTRNRETQYF
TRBJ2-7,TRBV14,CASSQVVSGFRPAEQYF
TRBJ2-1,TRBV7-9,CASSSVTGNEQFF
TRBJ1-4,TRBV7-9,CASSPGAVNEKLFF
TRBJ1-2,TRBV19,CASSDSGFYGYTF
TRBJ1-2,TRBV28,CASSQESYGYTF
TRBJ1-1,TRBV7-3,CASSFGTDQKAFF
TRBJ2-7,TRBV9,CASSVGTSGRNEQYF
TRBJ2-1,TRBV5-6,CASSPLAGGVNEQFF
TRBJ1-4,TRBV10-3,CASGATNEKLFF
TRBJ2-4,TRBV13,CASSLTTGGRGAKNSQYF
TRBJ2-3,TRBV5-6,CASSSDYTDTQYF
TRBJ2-3,TRBV9,CASSTLAGASDTQYF
TRBJ1-5,TRBV29-1,CSVGEGSQPQHF
TRBJ2-1,TRBV7-2,CASSLRRGSYNEQFF
TRBJ2-7,TRBV4-3,CASSPLISSGSGQWEQYF
TRBJ2-6,TRBV27,CASSLWGQGLPSLGANVLTF
TRBJ1-1,TRBV12-2,CASRASRDSVSTEAFF
TRBJ2-5,TRBV19,CASRAGSKQYF
TRBJ2-5,TRBV18,CASSQTTGLQETQYF
TRBJ2-7,TRBV28,CASSLLSGGTNYEQYF
TRBJ1-4,TRBV18,CASSPGNLGEKLFF
TRBJ2-7,TRBV10-3,CAISESWRSGYEQYF
TRBJ1-6,TRBV7-3,CASSSTGVNNSPLHF
TRBJ2-3,TRBV19,CASSMPGADTQYF
TRBJ2-1,TRBV6-5,CASRLGLNNEQFF
TRBJ1-5,TRBV6-6,CASRLTGDNQPQHF
TRBJ1-6,TRBV25-1,CASRQTGDNSPLHF
TRBJ1-2,TRBV7-2,CASSRPGIGTYGYTF
TRBJ2-3,TRBV5-6,CASSLGSWWQGKDTQYF